These 10 T cell receptor beta chains came from one sample sequenced in a study of blood T cell repertoires in COVID-19. Sequenced by immunoSEQ multiplex PCR; TCRdb stores in-frame clones only, minus some. The sample consists of about 240,000 clones, roughly 86% of them appearing once. The sample consisted of PBMCs or T cells enriched from blood (not recorded which). The source of these receptors is a woman in her thirties or forties with acute COVID-19.

Only a few counts were recorded for this clone. This chain links TRBV5-8 with TRBJ2-3; 12 bases align to TRBD2. Trimming removed 3 bases from V and 2 bases from J; junction bases left unmatched: 10. This CDR3 has 18 residues. Germline V gives CDR1 SGHTS, CDR2 YDEGEE. The CDR3 loop is CASSSLGLAGPTTDTQYF. The CDR3 coding sequence is TGTGCCAGCAGCTCCCTGGGACTAGCGGGCCCCACCACAGATACGCAGTATTTT.

This clone appeared a few times. The gene calls are TRBV5-4 and TRBJ1-1; D is undetermined. Trimming pared 4 bases from V and 1 base from J, leaving 8 bases between. Germline CDR1 is SGHNT and CDR2 is YYREEE (reference sequence). CDR3 size: 13 residues. CDR3 nucleotide sequence: TGTGCCAGCAGCCATGACACGAACACTGAAGCTTTCTTT. This gives the protein CASSHDTNTEAFF.

The chain has TRBV5-1 and TRBJ2-7; 8 nucleotides align to TRBD1. The CDR3 is made up of 12 amino acids. V shed 0 bases, J shed 11 bases, and the junction held 4 bases outside the gene matches. The germline gives CDR1 SGHRS, CDR2 YFSETQ. CDR3 nucleotide sequence: TGCGCCAGCAGCTTGGCGGGACAGGCAAAGTACTTC. Protein product: CASSLAGQAKYF. Combining the CDR3 with reference TRBV5-1 and TRBJ2-7 gives the whole variable domain KAGVTQTPRYLIKTRGQQVTLSCSPISGHRSVSWYQQTPGQGLQFLFEYFSETQRNKGNFPGRFSGRQFSNSRSEMNVSTLELGDSALYLCASSLAGQAKYFGPGTRLTVT.

The rearrangement links TRBV10-3 to TRBJ1-5, with TRBD1 identical over 8 bases. The V gene end was trimmed by 5 bases and the J gene end by 2 bases; junction bases not matched to a gene: 5. CDR3 length equals 15 residues. Germline assignment: CDR1 ENHRY and CDR2 SYGVKD. The CDR3 sequence is CAISSGQGGNQPQHF. The DNA of the CDR3 is TGTGCCATCAGTTCCGGACAGGGTGGCAATCAGCCCCAGCATTTT.

J is TRBJ2-4 and V is TRBV19; 7 bases agree with TRBD1. This CDR3 has 14 residues. Trimming cost V 5 bases and J 4 bases; bases outside gene matches: 5. Germline CDR1 is LNHDA and CDR2 is SQIVND (reference sequence). CDR3 sequence: CASSSPGQKNIQYF. The CDR3 DNA follows: TGTGCCAGTAGTTCTCCGGGACAGAAAAACATTCAGTACTTC.

V usage is TRBV29-1 and J usage is TRBJ2-7; 10 bases agree with TRBD1. CDR3 length: 14 residues. The germline gives CDR1 SQVTM, CDR2 ANQGSEA. J was trimmed by 2 bases and V by 4 bases; bases with no gene match: 5. CDR3 sequence: CSVVGQGVAYEQYF. DNA for the CDR3: TGCAGCGTTGTTGGACAGGGGGTCGCCTACGAGCAGTACTTC.

The genes are TRBV5-6 and TRBJ2-7, with a tentative D call TRBD1 (5 bases). V lost 1 base to trimming and J lost 3 bases, with 8 bases between them. The CDR3 has 13 residues. The germline CDR1 and CDR2 sequences are SGHDT and YYEEEE. This CDR3 reads CASSLTGYYEQYF. The CDR3 DNA reads TGTGCCAGCAGCTTGACAGGATACTACGAGCAGTACTTC.

This chain joins TRBV19 and TRBJ2-7, with 7 positions matching TRBD1. The J segment lost 6 bases and the V segment lost 2 bases, leaving 7 bases of the junction unmatched. The CDR3 consists of 14 residues. The germline V gene encodes CDR1 LNHDA and CDR2 SQIVND (reference sequence). CDR3 DNA sequence: TGTGCCAGTAGTATACAAGAGACAGGGTTCGAGCAGTACTTC. This sequence encodes CASSIQETGFEQYF.

This clone has just a few counts. V and J are TRBV10-1 and TRBJ2-1, with 10 bases that match TRBD2. The CDR3 loop spans 13 amino acids. From germline, CDR1 is WNHNN and CDR2 SYGVQD (reference sequence). V lost 7 bases to trimming and J lost 8 bases; unmatched junction nucleotides: 5. As DNA, the CDR3 is TGCGCCAGCAAACTAGCGGGAAGCGATGAGCAGTTCTTC. This encodes CASKLAGSDEQFF.

This clone was observed at least ten times. The chain employs TRBV3-1 (or the pseudogene TRBV3-2) and TRBJ2-7, with 12 bases aligning to TRBD2. Germline V gene sequence: CDR1 LGHDT, CDR2 YNNKEL (reference sequence). CDR3 length: 16 amino acids. With V trimmed by 2 bases and J by 6 bases, 8 bases remained unmatched. In DNA, the CDR3 is TGTGCCAGCAGCCAACTAGCGGGAGGGCCAGAGGCCGAGCAGTACTTC. Translation: CASSQLAGGPEAEQYF.